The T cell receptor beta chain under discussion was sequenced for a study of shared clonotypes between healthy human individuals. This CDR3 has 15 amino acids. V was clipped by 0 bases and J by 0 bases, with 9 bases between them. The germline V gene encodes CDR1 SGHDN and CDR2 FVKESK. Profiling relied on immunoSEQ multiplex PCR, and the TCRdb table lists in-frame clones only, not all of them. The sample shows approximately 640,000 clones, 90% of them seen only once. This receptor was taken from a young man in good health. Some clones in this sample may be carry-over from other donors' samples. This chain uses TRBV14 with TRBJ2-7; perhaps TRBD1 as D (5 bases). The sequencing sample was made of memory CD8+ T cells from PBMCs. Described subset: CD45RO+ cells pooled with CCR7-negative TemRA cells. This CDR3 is CASSQEGVSSYEQYF. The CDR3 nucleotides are TGTGCCAGCAGCCAAGAAGGGGTCAGCTCCTACGAGCAGTACTTC.